What follows are 27 T cell receptor beta chains derived from one specimen sequenced in a study of blood T cell repertoires in COVID-19. Repertoires were generated with immunoSEQ multiplex PCR, while TCRdb's copy carries only in-frame clones and drops some. The sample lists under 65,000 clones; 85% to 95% were seen once. The sample was peripheral blood. The receptors were gathered from a man aged 50-59 years with acute or convalescent COVID-19.

This clone has a single count. The rearrangement links TRBV30 to TRBJ2-2, with D possibly matching TRBD1 (5 bases). The CDR3 length is 12 residues. Deletions cut 0 bases from V and 7 bases from J, with 6 bases between. Germline CDR1 reads GTSNPN; CDR2 reads SVGIG (reference sequence). CDR3 in DNA: TGTGCCTGGAGTGTGGGGCGCGGGGAGCTGTTTTTT. Translation gives CAWSVGRGELFF.

This clone was recorded only once. The chain recombines TRBV9 with TRBJ1-2; D is unresolved. V was cut by 4 bases and J by 2 bases, with 12 bases left in between. The CDR3 is 14 amino acids. Germline CDR1 SGDLS, CDR2 YYNGEE. The CDR3 DNA is TGTGCCAGCAGCTTCGACCGCGGCAACTATGGCTACACCTTC. This translates into CASSFDRGNYGYTF.

The chain uses TRBV5-1 and TRBJ1-5; tentative D call: TRBD1 (5 bases). The CDR3 length is 16 residues. Germline V gene sequence: CDR1 SGHRS, CDR2 YFSETQ. V lost 4 bases to trimming and J lost 1 base, with 15 bases between them. CDR3 in amino acids: CASSTDGGVSNQPQHF. CDR3 bases: TGCGCCAGCAGCACCGACGGGGGGGTGAGCAATCAGCCCCAGCATTTT.

As concerns this clone: The junction does not match germline at one end; this may be a read error. This chain uses TRBV9 with TRBJ2-1; TRBD2 matches 12 bases. Germline V lookup: CDR1 SGDLS, CDR2 YYNGEE. The CDR3 has 13 amino acids. CDR3: CASSGGTSGRGLF. The CDR3 DNA reads TGTGCCAGCAGCGGCGGGACTAGCGGGCGGGGTCTCTTC.

The gene calls are TRBV18 and TRBJ1-2; tentatively, D is TRBD1 (5 bases). Between the trimmed V and J ends, which lost 5 bases and 6 bases, there was a span of 13 bases. Germline V lookup: CDR1 KGHSH, CDR2 LQKENI. The CDR3 covers 13 residues. CDR3 sequence (DNA): TGTGCCAGCTCATCAACTGGACAAAATGGCTACACCTTC. Its translation: CASSSTGQNGYTF.

V usage is TRBV24-1 and J usage is TRBJ1-2, with 7 bases identical to TRBD1. Trimming removed 3 bases from V and 7 bases from J; junction bases left unmatched: 10. The CDR3 is 15 residues long. Per the germline V gene, CDR1 is KGHDR and CDR2 is SFDVKD. DNA of the CDR3: TGTGCCACCAGTGATGGGACAGCCAATGATCGTGGCTACACCTTC. This encodes CATSDGTANDRGYTF.

The rearrangement links TRBV3-1 (or the pseudogene TRBV3-2) to TRBJ1-1, with D tentatively TRBD1 (6 bases). Germline CDR1 LGHDT, CDR2 YNNKEL (reference sequence). The ends were cut back, 4 bases at V and 1 base at J, with 13 bases in the middle. The CDR3 contains 15 residues. The CDR3 DNA reads TGTGCCAGCAGCCCGGCCGGACAGCGGAACACTGAAGCTTTCTTT. Its translation is CASSPAGQRNTEAFF.

V is TRBV21-1 and J is TRBJ2-7; the table assigns TRBD2, which was not confirmed against the DNA. TRBV21-1 is given as a pseudogene. The length of the CDR3 is 16 residues. The CDR3 DNA follows: TGTGCCAGCAGCAAAGTTTCTATGCGAGTTTCCTACGAGCAGTACTTC. It encodes CASSKVSMRVSYEQYF.

This clone came up once. The rearrangement uses TRBV5-1 and TRBJ1-5, with D perhaps matching TRBD1 (5 bases). The CDR3 totals 14 residues. The V gene's germline CDR1 is SGHRS and CDR2 YFSETQ. The germline V and J ends were trimmed by 3 bases and 4 bases, with 11 bases remaining between them. The CDR3 here is CASSWGGNNQPQHF. The CDR3 nucleotides read TGCGCCAGCAGCTGGGGGGGAAATAATCAGCCCCAGCATTTT.

The rearrangement links TRBV24-1 to TRBJ2-5, with 11 bases fitting TRBD1. Losses at the gene ends were 12 bases for V and 3 bases for J; bases not matched to a gene: 2. The CDR3 extends over 12 amino acids. Germline loops: CDR1 KGHDR, CDR2 SFDVKD. In DNA form, the CDR3 reads TGTGCCGCGGGACAGGGGGAAGAGACCCAGTACTTC. Translated: CAAGQGEETQYF.

This chain joins TRBV7-9 and TRBJ1-6, with a weak D call TRBD1 (6 bases). Germline CDR1 reads SEHNR; CDR2 reads FQNEAQ (reference sequence). Trimming took 7 bases from V and 4 from J, leaving 26 bases between them. CDR3 length: 19 amino acids. In nucleotides, the CDR3 is TGTGCCAGCACCCTAGGGGAGGGGGGCCTGTTCAAATATAATTCACCCCTCCACTTT. Translation gives CASTLGEGGLFKYNSPLHF. Variable domain in full (rest from reference TRBV7-9 and TRBJ1-6): DTGVSQNPRHKITKRGQNVTFRCDPISEHNRLYWYRQTLGQGPEFLTYFQNEAQLEKSRLLSDRFSAERPKGSFSTLEIQRTEQGDSAMYLCASTLGEGGLFKYNSPLHFGNGTRLTVT.

The chain combines TRBV3-1 (or the pseudogene TRBV3-2) with TRBJ1-6; D perhaps matches TRBD1 (5 bases). This CDR3 has 16 amino acids. The germline gives CDR1 LGHDT, CDR2 YNNKEL (reference sequence). Trimming removed 0 bases at V and 6 bases at J, with 12 bases between. This chain's CDR3 is CASSQDLRQINSPLHF. In DNA, the CDR3 is TGTGCCAGCAGCCAAGATCTTAGACAGATTAATTCACCCCTCCACTTT.

This clone was detected a few times. The chain employs TRBV11-3 and TRBJ2-4, with D possibly TRBD1 on 6 matching bases. CDR1 is SGHNT, CDR2 YENEEA, per germline. The CDR3 spans 17 residues. V lost 0 bases and J lost 6, with 18 bases in between. CDR3 in DNA: TGTGCCAGCAGCTTAGACGGCAGGGGCGGGTTTAGAAACATTCAGTACTTC. Translated: CASSLDGRGGFRNIQYF.

The chain couples TRBV11-2 to TRBJ2-7; D is possibly TRBD1 (5 bases). The CDR3 is made up of 14 amino acids. Germline V gene data show CDR1 as SGHAT and CDR2 as FQNNGV. V lost 0 bases and J 4 bases, leaving 10 bases between the germline ends. The CDR3 nucleotides are TGTGCCAGCAGCTTAGAACGGACATCGTACGAGCAGTACTTC. It is translated as CASSLERTSYEQYF.

V gene TRBV9 combines with J gene TRBJ2-3, with a weak D call TRBD1 (6 bases). This CDR3 has 15 amino acids. Germline V CDR1 and CDR2: SGDLS, YYNGEE. V shed 0 bases and J shed 1 base, with 9 bases lying between them. The CDR3 loop reads CASSVGNRGTDTQYF. The DNA for the CDR3 is TGTGCCAGCAGCGTAGGCAACAGGGGCACAGATACGCAGTATTTT.

CDR3 bases: TGTGCCAGCAGCCACAGTCAGGGGGCGCAGGACGAGCAGTACTTC. Protein sequence: CASSHSQGAQDEQYF. The chain recombines TRBV7-9 with TRBJ2-7; TRBD1 aligns across 8 bases. V dropped 5 bases and J dropped 5; count of bases not matched to a gene: 11. The length of the CDR3 is 15 residues. From germline, CDR1 is SEHNR and CDR2 FQNEAQ (reference sequence).

This chain joins TRBV29-1 and TRBJ2-3, with TRBD2 matching 7 bases. The CDR3 sequence is 14 residues long. Losses at the gene ends were 3 bases for V and 6 bases for J; bases not matched to a gene: 9. Germline loops: CDR1 SQVTM, CDR2 ANQGSEA. The CDR3 DNA follows: TGCAGCGTTGATCCGCAGGGAGGGGCCGATACGCAGTATTTT. Its protein product is CSVDPQGGADTQYF.

The rearrangement joins TRBV4-2 to TRBJ1-1; TRBD1 matches 7 bases. The CDR3 has 15 residues. The germline CDR1 and CDR2 sequences are LGHNA and YNFKEQ. The V and J ends lost 2 bases and 1 base, in that order; junction bases with no gene match: 4. The CDR3 DNA follows: TGTGCCAGCAGCCAACTATGGGACAGGAACACTGAAGCTTTCTTT. Its translation: CASSQLWDRNTEAFF.

V usage is TRBV29-1 and J usage is TRBJ2-7; maybe TRBD1 (8 bases). This CDR3 region has 15 residues. CDR1 and CDR2 from the germline V gene are SQVTM and ANQGSEA. Trimming shortened V by 5 bases and J by 4 bases, and 21 bases separated the two germline ends. This chain's CDR3 is CSVQQGGASLYEQYF. CDR3 bases: TGCAGCGTTCAACAGGGGGGGGCTTCTCTGTACGAGCAGTACTTC.

The rearrangement links TRBV3-1 (or the pseudogene TRBV3-2) to TRBJ2-1; TRBD2 agrees at 12 bases. The CDR3 totals 16 residues. With V trimmed by 7 bases and J by 8 bases, 12 bases remained unmatched. The germline V gene encodes CDR1 LGHDT and CDR2 YNNKEL (reference sequence). The CDR3 spells CASTRTSGATLDEQFF. The CDR3 region has the DNA TGTGCCAGCACCAGGACTAGCGGGGCTACGTTGGATGAGCAGTTCTTC.

The chain links TRBV19 to TRBJ2-2; 8 positions agree with TRBD1. This CDR3 is built from 14 residues. From germline, CDR1 is LNHDA and CDR2 SQIVND (reference sequence). V lost 7 bases and J lost 4; bases outside the gene matches: 5. DNA of the CDR3: TGTGCCAGTAAAGGACAGGGTGGCACCGGGGAGCTGTTTTTT. It translates to CASKGQGGTGELFF.

This chain links TRBV30 with TRBJ2-7; D remains ambiguous. This CDR3 comprises 14 residues. Trimming took 4 bases from V and 0 from J, leaving 13 bases between them. CDR1 GTSNPN and CDR2 SVGIG come from the germline V gene (reference sequence). The CDR3 protein is CAWTRVKNSYEQYF. CDR3 nucleotides: TGTGCCTGGACTCGGGTGAAGAACTCCTACGAGCAGTACTTC.

The chain employs TRBV5-8 and TRBJ2-3; D perhaps matches TRBD1 (6 bases). Germline CDR1 reads SGHTS; CDR2 reads YDEGEE. With 3 bases removed from V and 3 bases from J, the gap between germline ends came to 26 bases. This CDR3 has 19 amino acids. This chain's CDR3 is CASSSNRVQVDEGTDTQYF. The CDR3 DNA reads as TGTGCCAGCAGCTCAAACAGGGTTCAAGTAGATGAGGGTACAGATACGCAGTATTTT.

The chain links TRBV19 to TRBJ2-3, with 10 nucleotides matching TRBD2. Germline values: CDR1 LNHDA, CDR2 SQIVND (reference sequence). There are 17 residues in the CDR3. J lost 4 bases, V lost 3 bases, and 10 bases had no gene match. DNA for the CDR3: TGTGCCAGTAGTATCTATGGTGCTAGCGGGGGCTCAGATACGCAGTATTTT. This sequence encodes CASSIYGASGGSDTQYF.

This rearrangement joins TRBV29-1 to TRBJ2-1; D is possibly TRBD2 (7 bases). V shed 4 bases and J shed 0 bases, with 13 bases lying between them. Germline V gene data show CDR1 as SQVTM and CDR2 as ANQGSEA. The CDR3 spans 15 residues. The CDR3: CSVGGGLSSYNEQFF. The CDR3 region has the DNA TGCAGCGTTGGGGGGGGCCTAAGCTCCTACAATGAGCAGTTCTTC.

The chain couples TRBV5-5 to TRBJ1-2; D remains unclear. Germline V CDR1 and CDR2: SGHKS, YYEKEE (reference sequence). Trimming shortened V by 0 bases and J by 8 bases, and 17 bases separated the two germline ends. The CDR3 spans 15 residues. The CDR3 DNA sequence: TGTGCCAGCAGCTTGGCCCGGGTCATAGACCCGGGCTACACCTTC. Its protein is CASSLARVIDPGYTF.

The V and J genes are TRBV6-5 and TRBJ1-2, with TRBD1 matching 10 bases. The CDR3 extends over 16 amino acids. In germline, CDR1 is MNHEY, CDR2 SVGAGI. After removal of 4 bases from V and 7 bases from J, the junction contained 12 bases not matched to a gene. For the CDR3, the DNA is TGTGCCAGCAGTTCCCCCAAGACAGGGGGCGCGGTTGGCTACACCTTC. Its translation is CASSSPKTGGAVGYTF.